Below, 18 T cell receptor beta chains from the same sample are listed, as sequenced in a study of CD8 T cells in ankylosing spondylitis. TCRdb fed the 5' RACE reads into MiXCR, producing one record per CDR3 protein. Here the sample spans about 240,000 distinct CDR3 sequences, roughly a tenth being singletons. The sample taken for sequencing was blood, either unsorted or a sorted T cell fraction (not recorded which). These receptors all stem from a male donor with ankylosing spondylitis or in good health (not recorded which).

Many counts were recorded for this clonotype. The V call is TRBV20-1, the J call TRBJ2-7; 11 bases fit TRBD2. Germline V gene lookup returns CDR1 DFQATT and CDR2 SNEGSKA (reference sequence). The CDR3 is 15 amino acids. The ends lost 1 base at V and 4 bases at J; junction bases unmatched: 6. CDR3 nucleotides: TGCAGTGCTAGAGTTCTAGCGGGAGGCCTATACGAGCAGTACTTC. Its protein is CSARVLAGGLYEQYF.

In this sample, this clonotype turned up many times. The chain has TRBV9 and TRBJ2-1, with 8 positions matching TRBD1. The CDR3 totals 14 residues. V was clipped by 0 bases and J by 10 bases; unmatched bases: 6. The germline V gene has CDR1 SGDLS and CDR2 YYNGEE. The CDR3 sequence: CASSVGAGGVEQFF. CDR3 DNA: TGTGCCAGCAGCGTAGGTGCAGGGGGCGTCGAGCAGTTCTTC.

This clonotype was seen at least ten times. This chain links TRBV18 with TRBJ2-4, with D unresolved. CDR3 length equals 14 residues. Germline V CDR1 and CDR2: KGHSH, LQKENI. Trimming cost V 0 bases and J 1 base, with 4 bases left between them. This CDR3 reads CASSPPYAKNIQYF. The CDR3 coding sequence is TGTGCCAGCTCACCACCCTATGCCAAAAACATTCAGTACTTC. Based on the CDR3 plus reference TRBV18 and TRBJ2-4, the full variable domain is NAGVMQNPRHLVRRRGQEARLRCSPMKGHSHVYWYRQLPEEGLKFMVYLQKENIIDESGMPKERFSAEFPKEGPSILRIQQVVRGDSAAYFCASSPPYAKNIQYFGAGTRLSVL.

This clonotype occurred many times. The rearrangement uses TRBV24-1 and TRBJ2-5; D ambiguous. There are 14 residues in the CDR3. Trimming took 5 bases from V and 5 from J, leaving 14 bases between them. The germline V gene has CDR1 KGHDR and CDR2 SFDVKD. CDR3 DNA: TGTGCCACCAGTGGAGGCCCAACTTGGGAGACCCAGTACTTC. Protein sequence: CATSGGPTWETQYF.

This clonotype has a handful of counts. J is TRBJ1-6 and V is TRBV29-1; D remains unclear. The CDR3 contains 17 residues. Per the germline V gene, CDR1 is SQVTM and CDR2 is ANQGSEA. The ends were cut back, 0 bases at V and 6 bases at J, with 18 bases in the middle. The CDR3 spells CSVEDEAFSLSNSPLHF. Here the CDR3 DNA reads TGCAGCGTTGAAGATGAGGCCTTCTCGCTTAGTAATTCACCCCTCCACTTT.

This clonotype was detected ten times or more. The chain links TRBV11-2 to TRBJ1-1; 7 positions agree with TRBD1. J gave up 10 bases and V 7 bases, and 15 bases lay outside the gene matches. The CDR3 consists of 14 residues. CDR1 and CDR2 (germline): SGHAT, FQNNGV. CDR3 coding DNA: TGTGCCAGCACCCACCCGGGGCGCCGGACAGGAGCTTTCTTT. This encodes CASTHPGRRTGAFF.

The sample holds a few counts of this clonotype. V gene TRBV20-1 combines with J gene TRBJ1-1, with 8 bases identical to TRBD1. The ends lost 4 bases at V and 0 bases at J; junction bases unmatched: 4. The CDR3 sequence is 14 residues long. Looked up from germline, CDR1 is DFQATT and CDR2 is SNEGSKA (reference sequence). The CDR3 bases are TGCAGTGCTACAACAGGGGGAATGAACACTGAAGCTTTCTTT. It yields the protein CSATTGGMNTEAFF.

This clonotype has at least ten counts. CDR3 bases: TGCGCCAGCAGCTTGATACCAGGGGACACTGAAGCTTTCTTT. It translates to CASSLIPGDTEAFF. The chain links TRBV5-1 to TRBJ1-1; possible D gene TRBD1, 6 bases. Per the germline V gene, CDR1 is SGHRS and CDR2 is YFSETQ. V gave up 1 base and J gave up 3 bases, with 10 bases separating them. The CDR3 sequence is 14 residues long.

This clonotype was observed many times. The chain links TRBV3-1 to TRBJ2-2; the match to TRBD2 covers 7 bases. Germline CDR1 reads LGHDT; CDR2 reads YNNKEL (reference sequence). V dropped 3 bases and J dropped 3; count of bases not matched to a gene: 13. The CDR3 sequence is 18 residues long. In DNA form, the CDR3 reads TGTGCCAGCAGCCACTCACCCCGACTAGCCCAGTACACCGGGGAGCTGTTTTTT. This codes for CASSHSPRLAQYTGELFF.

This clonotype was counted many times. The chain uses TRBV20-1 and TRBJ2-5, with 10 positions matching TRBD2. From germline, CDR1 is DFQATT and CDR2 SNEGSKA (reference sequence). V gave up 3 bases and J gave up 4 bases; unmatched junction bases: 8. This CDR3 has 15 amino acids. CDR3 in amino acids: CSARSERGGSETQYF. The CDR3 nucleotides read TGCAGTGCTAGGAGTGAGCGGGGGGGCTCAGAGACCCAGTACTTC.

At least ten counts were recorded for this clonotype. V and J are TRBV20-1 and TRBJ1-2; no firm D call. Trimming cost V 0 bases and J 5 bases, with 16 bases left between them. There are 15 residues in the CDR3. In germline, CDR1 is DFQATT, CDR2 SNEGSKA (reference sequence). The CDR3 region is CSARDRTGLQYGYTF. CDR3 sequence (DNA): TGCAGTGCTAGAGATCGTACCGGCCTACAGTATGGCTACACCTTC.

This clonotype was recorded many times. V is TRBV27 and J is TRBJ2-5, with 13 bases fitting TRBD2. The CDR3 length is 14 residues. Germline CDR1 MNHEY, CDR2 SMNVEV (reference sequence). J was trimmed by 5 bases and V by 6 bases; bases with no gene match: 3. The CDR3 DNA reads as TGTGCCAGCAGGACTAGCGGGGGGCCTGAGACCCAGTACTTC. This translates into CASRTSGGPETQYF.

This clonotype appeared a few times. The chain uses TRBV11-1 and TRBJ2-1; no reliable D call. Trimming cost V 5 bases and J 6 bases, with 14 bases left between them. Germline V gives CDR1 SGHAT, CDR2 FQDESV (reference sequence). The length of the CDR3 is 14 residues. CDR3 coding DNA: TGTGCCAGCAGCCACAGACTTCCCCCCAATGAGCAGTTCTTC. It codes for CASSHRLPPNEQFF.

In its sample, this clonotype was seen many times. The V gene is TRBV4-2, the J gene TRBJ1-1; tentative D call: TRBD1 (5 bases). V was shortened by 2 bases and J by 6 bases, with 13 bases between the two germline ends. The CDR3 has 14 residues. CDR1 LGHNA and CDR2 YNFKEQ come from the germline V gene. The CDR3 spells CASSQRSGGAEAFF. CDR3 in DNA: TGTGCCAGCAGCCAACGCTCGGGGGGGGCTGAAGCTTTCTTT.

This clonotype showed up just a few times. In DNA form, the CDR3 reads TGTGCCAGCAGTTACACCTTAGACACCGGGGAGCTGTTTTTT. Protein product: CASSYTLDTGELFF. The V call is TRBV6-5, the J call TRBJ2-2; D remains ambiguous. Germline V gene lookup returns CDR1 MNHEY and CDR2 SVGAGI. With 2 bases removed from V and 3 bases from J, the gap between germline ends came to 7 bases. The CDR3 is 14 amino acids.

This clonotype was counted ten times or more. The chain links TRBV7-6 to TRBJ2-2; D might be TRBD2 (6 bases). In germline, CDR1 is SGHVS, CDR2 FNYEAQ. The CDR3 covers 16 residues. Trimming took off 3 bases at V and 4 bases at J, with 15 bases between the two ends. CDR3 nucleotides: TGTGCCAGCAGCTTTAGCCTAGCCGGGAGCACCGGGGAGCTGTTTTTT. Translating gives CASSFSLAGSTGELFF.

This clonotype appeared many times. V usage is TRBV20-1 and J usage is TRBJ2-3; 16 nucleotides agree with TRBD2. The CDR3 contains 18 residues. With V trimmed by 5 bases and J by 2 bases, 10 bases remained unmatched. Per germline, CDR1 DFQATT and CDR2 SNEGSKA (reference sequence). The chain's CDR3 is CSAVPGLAGGLFTDTQYF. For the CDR3, the DNA is TGCAGTGCTGTGCCGGGACTAGCGGGGGGGCTGTTCACAGATACGCAGTATTTT.

This clonotype showed up many times. This chain connects TRBV5-6 to TRBJ2-1; D not certain. V dropped 0 bases and J dropped 7 bases, with 5 bases sitting between them. Germline CDR1 and CDR2: SGHDT and YYEEEE. This CDR3 region has 12 residues. This CDR3 is CASSLGWNEQFF. As DNA, the CDR3 is TGTGCCAGCAGCTTGGGTTGGAATGAGCAGTTCTTC.